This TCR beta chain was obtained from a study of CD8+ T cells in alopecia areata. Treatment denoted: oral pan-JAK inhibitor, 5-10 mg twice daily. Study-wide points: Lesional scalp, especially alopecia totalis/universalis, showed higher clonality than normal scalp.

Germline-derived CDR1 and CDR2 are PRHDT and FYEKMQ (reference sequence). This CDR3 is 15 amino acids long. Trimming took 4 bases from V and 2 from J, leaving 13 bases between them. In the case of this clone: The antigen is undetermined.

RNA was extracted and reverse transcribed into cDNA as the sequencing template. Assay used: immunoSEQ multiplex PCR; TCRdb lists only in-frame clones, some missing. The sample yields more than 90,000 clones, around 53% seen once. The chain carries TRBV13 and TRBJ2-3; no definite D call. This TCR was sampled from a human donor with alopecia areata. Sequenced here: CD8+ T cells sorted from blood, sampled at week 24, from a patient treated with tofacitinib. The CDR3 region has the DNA TGTGCCAGCAGCTCCGACTTGCTACCCACAGATACGCAGTATTTT. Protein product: CASSSDLLPTDTQYF.